The clone carrying this T cell receptor (beta chain) was observed a handful of times. Its specificity is not known. This entry is derived from a study of T cell repertoires in cytomegalovirus infection. TCRdb passed the reads through MiXCR, listing each CDR3 protein once. The sample records about 740,000 distinct CDR3 sequences, roughly 33% being singletons. The ends were cut back, 5 bases at V and 4 bases at J, with 12 bases in the middle. Germline V CDR1 and CDR2: LNHDA, SQIVND (reference sequence). The CDR3 has 13 amino acids. Sample: cultured PBMCs, taken from culture after CMV antigen stimulation. The chain recombines TRBV19 with TRBJ2-7; D might be TRBD2 (6 bases). This TCR was sampled from a human donor in good health (CMV status not recorded). Some clones in this sample may be carry-over from other donors' samples. CDR3 region: CASSGGLGYEQYF. The CDR3 DNA is TGTGCCAGTAGTGGAGGGTTGGGGTACGAGCAGTACTTC. The full variable domain, with the rest looked up from reference TRBV19 and TRBJ2-7, is DGGITQSPKYLFRKEGQNVTLSCEQNLNHDAMYWYRQDPGQGLRLIYYSQIVNDFQKGDIAEGYSVSREKKESFPLTVTSAQKNPTAFYLCASSGGLGYEQYFGPGTRLTVT.